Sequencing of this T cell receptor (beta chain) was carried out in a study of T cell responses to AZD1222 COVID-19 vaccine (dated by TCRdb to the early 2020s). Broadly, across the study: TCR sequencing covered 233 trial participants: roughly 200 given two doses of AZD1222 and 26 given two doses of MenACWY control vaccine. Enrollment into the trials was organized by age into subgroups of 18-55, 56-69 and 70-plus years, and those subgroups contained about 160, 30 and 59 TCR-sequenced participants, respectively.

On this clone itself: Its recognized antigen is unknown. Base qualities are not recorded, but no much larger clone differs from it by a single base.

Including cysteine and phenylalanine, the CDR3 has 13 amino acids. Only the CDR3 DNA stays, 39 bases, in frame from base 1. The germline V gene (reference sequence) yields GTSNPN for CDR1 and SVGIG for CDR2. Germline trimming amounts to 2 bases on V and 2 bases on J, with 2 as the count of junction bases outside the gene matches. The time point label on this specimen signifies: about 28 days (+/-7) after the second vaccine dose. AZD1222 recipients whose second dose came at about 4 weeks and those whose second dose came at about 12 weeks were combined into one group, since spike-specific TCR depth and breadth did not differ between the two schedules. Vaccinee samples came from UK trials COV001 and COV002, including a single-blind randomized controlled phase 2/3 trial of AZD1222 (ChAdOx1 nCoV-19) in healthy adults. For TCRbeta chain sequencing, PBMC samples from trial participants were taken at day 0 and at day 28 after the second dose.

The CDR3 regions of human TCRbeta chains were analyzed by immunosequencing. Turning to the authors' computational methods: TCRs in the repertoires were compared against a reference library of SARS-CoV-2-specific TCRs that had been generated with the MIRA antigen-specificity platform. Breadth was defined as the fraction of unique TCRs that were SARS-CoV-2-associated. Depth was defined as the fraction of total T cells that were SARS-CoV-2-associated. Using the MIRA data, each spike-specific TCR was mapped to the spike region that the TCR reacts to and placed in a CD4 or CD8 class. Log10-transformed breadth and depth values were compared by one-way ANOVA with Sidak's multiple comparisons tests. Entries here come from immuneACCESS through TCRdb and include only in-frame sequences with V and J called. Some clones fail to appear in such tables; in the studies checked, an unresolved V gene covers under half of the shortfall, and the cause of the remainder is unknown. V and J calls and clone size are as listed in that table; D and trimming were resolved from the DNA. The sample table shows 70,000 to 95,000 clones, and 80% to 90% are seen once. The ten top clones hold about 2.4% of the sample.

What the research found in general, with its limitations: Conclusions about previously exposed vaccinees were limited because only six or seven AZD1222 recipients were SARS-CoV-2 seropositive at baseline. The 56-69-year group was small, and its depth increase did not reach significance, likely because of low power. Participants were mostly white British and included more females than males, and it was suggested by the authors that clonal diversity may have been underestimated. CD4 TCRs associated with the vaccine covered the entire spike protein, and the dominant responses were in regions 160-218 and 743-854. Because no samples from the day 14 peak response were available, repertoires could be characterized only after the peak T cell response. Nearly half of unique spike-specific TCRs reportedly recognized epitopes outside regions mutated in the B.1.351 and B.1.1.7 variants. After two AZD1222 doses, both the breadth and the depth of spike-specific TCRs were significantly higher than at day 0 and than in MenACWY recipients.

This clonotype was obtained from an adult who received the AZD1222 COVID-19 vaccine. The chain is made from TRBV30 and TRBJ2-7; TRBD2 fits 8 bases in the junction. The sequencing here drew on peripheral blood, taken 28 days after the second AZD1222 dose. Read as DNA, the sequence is TGTGCCTGGAGTCCGGGGGGGACCTACGAGCAGTACTTC. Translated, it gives CAWSPGGTYEQYF.